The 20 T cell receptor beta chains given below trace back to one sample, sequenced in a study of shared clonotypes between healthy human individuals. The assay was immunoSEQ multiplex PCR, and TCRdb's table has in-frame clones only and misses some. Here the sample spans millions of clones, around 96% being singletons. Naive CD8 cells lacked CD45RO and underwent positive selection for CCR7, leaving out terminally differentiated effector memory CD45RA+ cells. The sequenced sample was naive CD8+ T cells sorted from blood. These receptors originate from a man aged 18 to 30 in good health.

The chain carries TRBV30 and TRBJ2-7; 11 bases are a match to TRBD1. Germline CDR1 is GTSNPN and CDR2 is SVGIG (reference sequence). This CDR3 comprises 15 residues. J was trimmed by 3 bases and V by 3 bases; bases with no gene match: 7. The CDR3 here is CAWRADRGLGYEQYF. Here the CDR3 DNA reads TGTGCCTGGAGGGCGGACAGGGGGCTTGGCTACGAGCAGTACTTC.

CDR3 sequence: CASSLDEWSGRAGEQYF. As DNA, the CDR3 is TGTGCCAGCAGCTTAGATGAATGGAGCGGGAGGGCGGGCGAGCAGTACTTC. This chain links TRBV11-3 with TRBJ2-7, with 10 bases aligning to TRBD2. CDR1 is SGHNT, CDR2 YENEEA, per germline. Trimming took 0 bases from V and 6 from J; bases not matched to a gene: 11. CDR3 length: 17 residues.

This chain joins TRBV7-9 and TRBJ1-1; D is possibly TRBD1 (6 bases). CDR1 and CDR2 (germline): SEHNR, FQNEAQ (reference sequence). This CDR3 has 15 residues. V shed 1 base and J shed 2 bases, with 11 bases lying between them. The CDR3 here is CASSLDRDENTEAFF. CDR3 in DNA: TGTGCCAGCAGCTTAGACAGGGACGAAAACACTGAAGCTTTCTTT.

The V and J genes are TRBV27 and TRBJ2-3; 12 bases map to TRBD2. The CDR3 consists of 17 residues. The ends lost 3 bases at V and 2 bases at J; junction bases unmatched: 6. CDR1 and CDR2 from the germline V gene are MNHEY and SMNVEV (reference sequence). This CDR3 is CASSLLTSGGSTDTQYF. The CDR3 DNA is TGTGCCAGCAGTTTGCTGACTAGCGGGGGTTCCACAGATACGCAGTATTTT.

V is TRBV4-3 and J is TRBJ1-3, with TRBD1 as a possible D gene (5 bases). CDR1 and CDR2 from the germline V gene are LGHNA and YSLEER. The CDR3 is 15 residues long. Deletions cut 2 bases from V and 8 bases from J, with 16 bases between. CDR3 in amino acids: CASSQKGQGFDTIYF. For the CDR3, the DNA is TGCGCCAGCAGCCAAAAGGGGCAGGGCTTCGACACCATATATTTT.

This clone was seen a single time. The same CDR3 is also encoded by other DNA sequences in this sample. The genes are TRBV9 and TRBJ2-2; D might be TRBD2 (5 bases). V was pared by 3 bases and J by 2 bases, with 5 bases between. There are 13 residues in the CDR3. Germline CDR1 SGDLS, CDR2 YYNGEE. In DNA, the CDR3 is TGTGCCAGCAGCGGGACTAACACCGGGGAGCTGTTTTTT. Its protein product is CASSGTNTGELFF.

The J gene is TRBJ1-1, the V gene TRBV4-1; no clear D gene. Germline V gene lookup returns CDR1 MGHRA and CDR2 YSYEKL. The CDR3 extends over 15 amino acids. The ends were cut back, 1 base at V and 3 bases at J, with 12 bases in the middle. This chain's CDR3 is CASSQADRLDTEAFF. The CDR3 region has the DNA TGCGCCAGCAGCCAAGCGGACCGTCTAGACACTGAAGCTTTCTTT.

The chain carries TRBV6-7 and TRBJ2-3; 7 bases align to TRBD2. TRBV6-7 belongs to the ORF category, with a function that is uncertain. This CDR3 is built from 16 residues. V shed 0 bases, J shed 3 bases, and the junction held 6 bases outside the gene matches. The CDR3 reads CASSYSNGRGTDTQYF. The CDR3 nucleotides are TGTGCCAGCAGTTACTCGAATGGGCGGGGGACAGATACGCAGTATTTT.

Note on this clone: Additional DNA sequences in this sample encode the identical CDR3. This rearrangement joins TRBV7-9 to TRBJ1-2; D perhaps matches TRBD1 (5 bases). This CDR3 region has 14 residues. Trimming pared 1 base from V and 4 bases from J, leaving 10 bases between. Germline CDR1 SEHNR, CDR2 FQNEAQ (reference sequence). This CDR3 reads CASSLGQGGYGYTF. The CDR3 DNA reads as TGTGCCAGCAGCTTAGGGCAGGGTGGCTATGGCTACACCTTC.

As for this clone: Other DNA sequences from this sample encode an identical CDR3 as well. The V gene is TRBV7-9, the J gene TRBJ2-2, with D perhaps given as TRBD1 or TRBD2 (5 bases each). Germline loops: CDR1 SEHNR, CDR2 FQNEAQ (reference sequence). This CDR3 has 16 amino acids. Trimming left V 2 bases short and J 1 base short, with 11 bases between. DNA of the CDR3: TGTGCCAGCAGCTTACGGGGCCGTGAGAACACCGGGGAGCTGTTTTTT. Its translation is CASSLRGRENTGELFF.

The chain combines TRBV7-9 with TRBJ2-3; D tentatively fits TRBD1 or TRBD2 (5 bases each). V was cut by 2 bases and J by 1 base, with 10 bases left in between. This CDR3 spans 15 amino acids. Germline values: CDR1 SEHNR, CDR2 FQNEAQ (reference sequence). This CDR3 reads CASSLRRDRTDTQYF. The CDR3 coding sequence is TGTGCCAGCAGCTTACGACGGGACCGCACAGATACGCAGTATTTT.

CDR3: CASSLVSLPPDYEQYF. Here the CDR3 DNA reads TGTGCCAGCAGCTTAGTGAGCCTCCCGCCCGACTACGAGCAGTACTTC. This sequence joins TRBV7-2 and TRBJ2-7; D call uncertain. CDR3 length: 16 residues. Germline assignment: CDR1 SGHTA and CDR2 FQGNSA. Trimming stripped 1 base from V and 3 bases from J, with 16 bases between. The complete variable domain, with remaining parts taken from reference TRBV7-2 and TRBJ2-7, reads GAGVSQSPSNKVTEKGKDVELRCDPISGHTALYWYRQSLGQGLEFLIYFQGNSAPDKSGLPSDRFSAERTGGSVSTLTIQRTQQEDSAVYLCASSLVSLPPDYEQYFGPGTRLTVT.

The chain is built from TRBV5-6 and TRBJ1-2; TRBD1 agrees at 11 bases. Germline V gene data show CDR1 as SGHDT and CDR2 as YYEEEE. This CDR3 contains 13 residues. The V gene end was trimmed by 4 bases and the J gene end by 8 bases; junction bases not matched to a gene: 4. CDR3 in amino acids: CASSHGTGGGYTF. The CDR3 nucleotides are TGTGCCAGCAGCCATGGGACAGGGGGAGGCTACACCTTC.

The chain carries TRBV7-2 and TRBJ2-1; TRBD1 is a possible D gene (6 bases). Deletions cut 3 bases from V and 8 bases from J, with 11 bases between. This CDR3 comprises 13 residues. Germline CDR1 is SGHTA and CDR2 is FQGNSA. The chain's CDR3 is CASSFHRVDEQFF. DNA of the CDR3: TGTGCCAGCAGCTTCCACAGGGTGGATGAGCAGTTCTTC.

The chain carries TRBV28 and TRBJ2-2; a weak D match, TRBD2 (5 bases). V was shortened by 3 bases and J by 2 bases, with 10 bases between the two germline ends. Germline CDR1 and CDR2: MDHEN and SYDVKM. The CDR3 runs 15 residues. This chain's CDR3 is CASSFYGLNTGELFF. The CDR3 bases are TGTGCCAGCAGTTTTTACGGACTCAACACCGGGGAGCTGTTTTTT.

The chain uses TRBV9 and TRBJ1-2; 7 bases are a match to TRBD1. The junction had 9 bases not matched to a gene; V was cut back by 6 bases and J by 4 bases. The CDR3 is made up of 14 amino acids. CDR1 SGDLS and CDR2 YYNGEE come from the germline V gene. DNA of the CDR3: TGTGCCAGCACCACAGGGGCGACTGGCTATGGCTACACCTTC. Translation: CASTTGATGYGYTF.

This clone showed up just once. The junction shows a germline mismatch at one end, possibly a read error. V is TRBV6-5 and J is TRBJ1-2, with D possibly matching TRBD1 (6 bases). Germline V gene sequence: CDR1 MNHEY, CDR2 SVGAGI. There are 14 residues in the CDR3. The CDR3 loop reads CASSYSEGDTATAF. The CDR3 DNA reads TGTGCCAGCAGTTACTCCGAGGGGGACACGGCCACAGCCTTC.

The CDR3: CASSVSAGLEEKLFF. CDR3 bases: TGTGCCAGCAGTGTAAGCGCAGGGCTGGAGGAAAAACTGTTTTTT. This chain uses TRBV6-6 with TRBJ1-4; perhaps TRBD1 as D (5 bases). V was cut by 5 bases and J by 8 bases, with 18 bases left in between. This CDR3 comprises 15 residues. Germline-derived CDR1 and CDR2 are MNHNY and SVGAGI (reference sequence).

The CDR3: CASSQFLIGTGEKLFF. The DNA of the CDR3 is TGTGCCAGCAGCCAATTCCTGATCGGGACCGGGGAAAAACTGTTTTTT. The chain is built from TRBV7-2 and TRBJ1-4, with D possibly being TRBD1 (5 bases). Per germline, CDR1 SGHTA and CDR2 FQGNSA. The CDR3 covers 16 residues. Between the trimmed V and J ends, which lost 5 bases and 8 bases, there was a span of 21 bases.

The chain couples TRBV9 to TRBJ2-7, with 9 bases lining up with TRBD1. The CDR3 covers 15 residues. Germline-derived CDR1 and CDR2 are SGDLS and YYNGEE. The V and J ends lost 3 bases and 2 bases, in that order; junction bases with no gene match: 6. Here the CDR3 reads CASSDPGQGPYEQYF. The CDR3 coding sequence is TGTGCCAGCAGCGATCCGGGACAGGGTCCCTACGAGCAGTACTTC. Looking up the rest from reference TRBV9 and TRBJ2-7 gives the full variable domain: DSGVTQTPKHLITATGQRVTLRCSPRSGDLSVYWYQQSLDQGLQFLIQYYNGEERAKGNILERFSAQQFPDLHSELNLSSLELGDSALYFCASSDPGQGPYEQYFGPGTRLTVT.